This T cell receptor beta chain was profiled in a study of T cells in Graves' hyperthyroidism and ophthalmopathy. As for the study in general: Peripheral blood draws took place at initial diagnosis, ahead of any treatment. Findings and limits, study-wide: Among thyroid clonotypes expanded above 0.001, most also appeared in blood.

Trimming cost V 5 bases and J 4 bases; bases outside gene matches: 9. Germline V gene lookup returns CDR1 LNHDA and CDR2 SQIVND (reference sequence). The CDR3 is 16 residues long. Amplification yielded TCR beta CDR3 regions, with RNA transcripts as the source. Primed by the HTBI set, a first-round RT-PCR was run on the TCR CDR3. TCRdb fed the multiplex PCR reads into MiXCR, producing one record per CDR3 protein. The sample lists nearly 750,000 distinct CDR3 sequences, 35% seen once, with more than 25% in the top ten. About this clonotype: Its specificity is unknown.

The origin of this receptor is a woman between 35 and 50 years old with Graves' hyperthyroidism. The sequenced sample consisted of blood. The genes are TRBV19 and TRBJ2-2; TRBD2 matches 8 bases. In DNA form, the CDR3 reads TGTGCCAGTAGTGGGGGCAGCGGGAGTGTCACCGGGGAGCTGTTTTTT. Residues: CASSGGSGSVTGELFF.